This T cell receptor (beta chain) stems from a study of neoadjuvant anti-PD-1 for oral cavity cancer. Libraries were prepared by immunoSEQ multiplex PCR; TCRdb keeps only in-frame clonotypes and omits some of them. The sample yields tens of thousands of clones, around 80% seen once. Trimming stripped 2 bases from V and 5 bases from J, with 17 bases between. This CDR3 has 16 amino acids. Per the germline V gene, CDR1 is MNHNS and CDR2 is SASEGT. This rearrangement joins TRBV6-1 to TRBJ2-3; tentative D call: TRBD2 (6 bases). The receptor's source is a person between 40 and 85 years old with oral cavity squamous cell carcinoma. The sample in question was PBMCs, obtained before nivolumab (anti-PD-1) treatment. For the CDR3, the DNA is TGTGCCAGCAGTGAATTCTCGCGGGGTACGGTAGATACGCAGTATTTT. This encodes CASSEFSRGTVDTQYF.